Listed here are 3 T cell receptor beta chains from one sample, sequenced in a study of blood T cell repertoires in COVID-19. Profiled with immunoSEQ multiplex PCR; TCRdb holds only in-frame clones, not every one. The table shows about 48,000 clones, with about 92% occurring only once. The sequencing sample was made of peripheral blood. These receptors all come from a woman older than 75 with acute or convalescent COVID-19.

This clone was detected once. CDR3 sequence: CASSGGQGIWGDTQYF. The CDR3 DNA is TGTGCCAGTAGTGGGGGACAGGGAATTTGGGGAGATACGCAGTATTTT. The rearrangement uses TRBV19 and TRBJ2-3; 9 bases match TRBD1. CDR1 is LNHDA, CDR2 SQIVND, per germline (reference sequence). The CDR3 is 16 residues long. V gave up 5 bases and J gave up 5 bases; unmatched junction bases: 11.

The chain employs TRBV6-5 and TRBJ2-2; weak D call: TRBD1 (5 bases). The ends were cut back, 10 bases at V and 0 bases at J, with 9 bases in the middle. Germline CDR1 reads MNHEY; CDR2 reads SVGAGI. The CDR3 has 13 residues. CDR3 in DNA: TGTGCCATCCAGACAGCGAACACCGGGGAGCTGTTTTTT. It specifies CAIQTANTGELFF.

This chain uses TRBV29-1 with TRBJ1-1; no firm D call. This CDR3 comprises 13 residues. The germline V and J ends were trimmed by 6 bases and 0 bases, with 11 bases remaining between them. Germline loops: CDR1 SQVTM, CDR2 ANQGSEA. The CDR3 nucleotides are TGCAGCGTCCCTGGAGTTATGAACACTGAAGCTTTCTTT. Its translation is CSVPGVMNTEAFF.